These 18 T cell receptor beta chains were sequenced from one sample in a study of blood T cell repertoires in COVID-19. This table comes from immunoSEQ multiplex PCR, and its TCRdb copy is limited to in-frame clones, with some not included. The sample includes 250,000 to 300,000 clones, approximately 89% of them seen just once. The sequenced material came from peripheral blood. The receptor source for this set is a woman aged 70-85 years with COVID-19, enrolled during active disease.

The genes are TRBV9 and TRBJ2-5, with a possible D match to TRBD1 (5 bases). Germline lookup yields CDR1 SGDLS and CDR2 YYNGEE. The CDR3 contains 15 residues. Between the trimmed V and J ends, which lost 3 bases and 5 bases, there was a span of 17 bases. The CDR3 DNA reads as TGTGCCAGCAGCGCCAGACACCCTCCAGGGGAGACCCAGTACTTC. Its translation: CASSARHPPGETQYF.

V and J are TRBV30 and TRBJ2-5; 8 bases fit TRBD2. The CDR3 length is 15 residues. From germline, CDR1 is GTSNPN and CDR2 SVGIG (reference sequence). The ends lost 0 bases at V and 4 bases at J; junction bases unmatched: 7. CDR3 DNA: TGTGCCTGGAGTGTAGCGGGAGTCTCAAGAGAGACCCAGTACTTC. Amino acid sequence: CAWSVAGVSRETQYF.

This clone was seen only a few times. An end of the junction does not agree with germline; a read error may underlie this. The chain carries TRBV7-8 and TRBJ2-2; D is possibly TRBD1 (6 bases). The CDR3 has 16 residues. The germline V gene has CDR1 SGHVS and CDR2 FQNEAQ. This CDR3 is CASSLWNRDNTGELFF. The DNA for the CDR3 is TGTGCCAGCAGCTTATGGAACAGGGACAACACCGGAGAGCTGTTTTTT.

The chain joins TRBV29-1 to TRBJ2-5, with TRBD2 matching 13 bases. Trimming took 6 bases from V and 4 from J; bases not matched to a gene: 5. This CDR3 is 14 amino acids long. Germline lookup yields CDR1 SQVTM and CDR2 ANQGSEA. CDR3 amino acids: CSVPGLAGVETQYF. In DNA, the CDR3 is TGCAGCGTCCCAGGACTAGCGGGAGTAGAGACCCAGTACTTC.

The gene calls are TRBV7-3 and TRBJ2-1; 11 bases agree with TRBD2. CDR1 is SGHTA, CDR2 FQGTGA, per germline. The junction had 12 bases not matched to a gene; V was cut back by 5 bases and J by 3 bases. The CDR3 extends over 18 amino acids. The CDR3 protein is CASSLRGGGTSGYNEQFF. As DNA, the CDR3 is TGTGCCAGCAGCCTCCGAGGAGGGGGGACTAGCGGCTACAATGAGCAGTTCTTC. Using reference TRBV7-3 and TRBJ2-1 for the parts outside the CDR3, the full variable domain is GAGVSQTPSNKVTEKGKYVELRCDPISGHTALYWYRQSLGQGPEFLIYFQGTGAADDSGLPNDRFFAVRPEGSVSTLKIQRTERGDSAVYLCASSLRGGGTSGYNEQFFGPGTRLTVL.

The gene calls are TRBV2 and TRBJ1-1; TRBD1 matches at 7 bases. Losses at the gene ends were 6 bases for V and 4 bases for J; bases not matched to a gene: 14. CDR1 and CDR2 (germline): SNHLY, FYNNEI. The CDR3 consists of 16 residues. CDR3 nucleotide sequence: TGTGCCAGCAGCCGTGGGTTTTCGACAGGGTTCACTGAAGCTTTCTTT. This encodes CASSRGFSTGFTEAFF. Looking up the rest from reference TRBV2 and TRBJ1-1 gives the full variable domain: EPEVTQTPSHQVTQMGQEVILRCVPISNHLYFYWYRQILGQKVEFLVSFYNNEISEKSEIFDDQFSVERPDGSNFTLKIRSTKLEDSAMYFCASSRGFSTGFTEAFFGQGTRLTVV.

The rearrangement joins TRBV11-3 to TRBJ2-3; no firm D call. This CDR3 is 12 amino acids long. Deletions cut 2 bases from V and 6 bases from J, with 6 bases between. Germline CDR1 SGHNT, CDR2 YENEEA. The CDR3 DNA is TGTGCCAGCAGCTTATCTGAGGATACGCAGTATTTT. Translating it yields CASSLSEDTQYF.

In its sample, this clone was seen once. The CDR3 DNA is TGTGCCTGGAGAAAGGACACGAACACCGGGGAGCTGTTTTTT. Protein sequence: CAWRKDTNTGELFF. The chain links TRBV30 to TRBJ2-2, with a tentative D call TRBD1 (5 bases). CDR3 length equals 14 residues. The V end lost 3 bases, the J end lost 0 bases, and 8 bases lay between the germline ends. Germline loops: CDR1 GTSNPN, CDR2 SVGIG (reference sequence). Looking up the rest from reference TRBV30 and TRBJ2-2 gives the full variable domain: SQTIHQWPATLVQPVGSPLSLECTVEGTSNPNLYWYRQAAGRGLQLLFYSVGIGQISSEVPQNLSASRPQDRQFILSSKKLLLSDSGFYLCAWRKDTNTGELFFGEGSRLTVL.

V is TRBV5-8 and J is TRBJ2-3, with 14 nucleotides matching TRBD2. This CDR3 region has 15 residues. The ends lost 4 bases at V and 10 bases at J; junction bases unmatched: 8. Germline V gene data show CDR1 as SGHTS and CDR2 as YDEGEE. Written as DNA, the CDR3 is TGTGCCAGCAGCCTCGGACTAGCGGGAGGCAACCCGCAGTATTTT. Its protein is CASSLGLAGGNPQYF.

This sequence joins TRBV2 and TRBJ2-5; weak D call: TRBD1 (5 bases). The germline V gene has CDR1 SNHLY and CDR2 FYNNEI. This CDR3 region has 12 residues. Trimming left V 4 bases short and J 4 bases short, with 7 bases between. CDR3 DNA sequence: TGTGCCAGCAGTGTGCAGGGAGAGACCCAGTACTTC. Its protein is CASSVQGETQYF.

The rearrangement joins TRBV29-1 to TRBJ2-7; weak D call: TRBD1 (6 bases). Trimming cost V 1 base and J 1 base, with 14 bases left between them. The CDR3 has 15 residues. Per germline, CDR1 SQVTM and CDR2 ANQGSEA. The CDR3 sequence: CSVEGTARGSYEQYF. Here the CDR3 DNA reads TGCAGCGTTGAAGGGACAGCTAGGGGGTCCTACGAGCAGTACTTC.

This clone was counted between two and nine times. The rearrangement uses TRBV2 and TRBJ1-5, with D maybe TRBD1 (6 bases). V shed 5 bases and J shed 0 bases, with 8 bases lying between them. The V gene's germline CDR1 is SNHLY and CDR2 FYNNEI. The CDR3 is 14 amino acids. CDR3 residues: CASSWTDSNQPQHF. In DNA, the CDR3 is TGTGCCAGCAGTTGGACAGATAGCAATCAGCCCCAGCATTTT. The full variable domain, completed using reference TRBV2 and TRBJ1-5, is EPEVTQTPSHQVTQMGQEVILRCVPISNHLYFYWYRQILGQKVEFLVSFYNNEISEKSEIFDDQFSVERPDGSNFTLKIRSTKLEDSAMYFCASSWTDSNQPQHFGDGTRLSIL.

This chain connects TRBV29-1 to TRBJ2-2; 12 positions agree with TRBD2. Per the germline V gene, CDR1 is SQVTM and CDR2 is ANQGSEA. J was trimmed by 7 bases and V by 3 bases; bases with no gene match: 3. The CDR3 runs to 14 residues. CDR3 region: CSVETSGRVGELFF. For the CDR3, the DNA is TGCAGCGTTGAGACTAGCGGGAGAGTCGGGGAGCTGTTTTTT.

This chain connects TRBV2 to TRBJ1-5; 8 bases align to TRBD1. The CDR3 is 14 residues long. Germline V lookup: CDR1 SNHLY, CDR2 FYNNEI. Trimming removed 4 bases from V and 5 bases from J; junction bases left unmatched: 4. The CDR3 region is CASSAGQGHQPQHF. CDR3 coding DNA: TGTGCCAGCAGTGCCGGACAGGGCCATCAGCCCCAGCATTTT. Complete variable domain (other parts from reference TRBV2 and TRBJ1-5): EPEVTQTPSHQVTQMGQEVILRCVPISNHLYFYWYRQILGQKVEFLVSFYNNEISEKSEIFDDQFSVERPDGSNFTLKIRSTKLEDSAMYFCASSAGQGHQPQHFGDGTRLSIL.

The rearrangement links TRBV6-5 to TRBJ1-2; TRBD1 might be the D (6 bases). The CDR3 extends over 12 amino acids. The V gene's germline CDR1 is MNHEY and CDR2 SVGAGI. V lost 6 bases to trimming and J lost 8 bases, with 13 bases between them. The CDR3 is CASRLSGDGYTF. In nucleotides, the CDR3 is TGTGCCAGCAGACTCTCAGGGGACGGCTACACCTTC.

This rearrangement joins TRBV14 to TRBJ1-1, with 7 bases identical to TRBD1. The V and J ends lost 3 bases and 4 bases, in that order; junction bases with no gene match: 2. The CDR3 runs to 13 residues. CDR1 SGHDN and CDR2 FVKESK come from the germline V gene. The CDR3 bases are TGTGCCAGCAGCCATGCAGGGGGCACTGAAGCTTTCTTT. Amino acids: CASSHAGGTEAFF.

The V call is TRBV5-4, the J call TRBJ1-2; D is perhaps TRBD1 (6 bases). CDR3 length: 13 residues. Trimming left V 6 bases short and J 8 bases short, with 17 bases between. Germline V gene data show CDR1 as SGHNT and CDR2 as YYREEE (reference sequence). In nucleotides, the CDR3 is TGTGCCAGCAACCCACAGGGCCAGCCCGGCTACACCTTC. This encodes CASNPQGQPGYTF.

The chain uses TRBV7-8 and TRBJ2-3; tentative D call: TRBD1 (5 bases). V lost 4 bases to trimming and J lost 3 bases, with 11 bases between them. CDR1 SGHVS and CDR2 FQNEAQ come from the germline V gene. This CDR3 region has 14 residues. The CDR3 coding sequence is TGTGCCAGCAGCTCAGGGTTGTGGACAGATACGCAGTATTTT. Translation gives CASSSGLWTDTQYF.